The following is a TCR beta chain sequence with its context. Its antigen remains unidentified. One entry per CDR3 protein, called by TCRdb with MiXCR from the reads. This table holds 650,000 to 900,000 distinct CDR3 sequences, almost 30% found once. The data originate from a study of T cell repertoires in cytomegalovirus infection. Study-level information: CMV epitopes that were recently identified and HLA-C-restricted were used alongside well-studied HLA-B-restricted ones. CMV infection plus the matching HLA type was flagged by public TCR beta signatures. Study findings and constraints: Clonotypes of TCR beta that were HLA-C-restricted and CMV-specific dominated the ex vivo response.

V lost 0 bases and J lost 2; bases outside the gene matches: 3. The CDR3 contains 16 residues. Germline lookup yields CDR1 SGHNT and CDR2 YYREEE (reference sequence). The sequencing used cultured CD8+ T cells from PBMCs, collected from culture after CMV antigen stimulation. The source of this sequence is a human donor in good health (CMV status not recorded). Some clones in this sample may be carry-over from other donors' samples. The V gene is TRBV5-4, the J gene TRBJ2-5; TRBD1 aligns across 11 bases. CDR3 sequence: CASSLEGDRGQETQYF. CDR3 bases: TGTGCCAGCAGCTTGGAGGGGGACAGGGGGCAAGAGACCCAGTACTTC. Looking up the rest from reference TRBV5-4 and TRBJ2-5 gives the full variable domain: ETGVTQSPTHLIKTRGQQVTLRCSSQSGHNTVSWYQQALGQGPQFIFQYYREEENGRGNFPPRFSGLQFPNYSSELNVNALELDDSALYLCASSLEGDRGQETQYFGPGTRLLVL.